These 31 T cell receptor beta chains originate from one sample sequenced in a study of shared clonotypes between healthy human individuals. TCRdb's copy holds only in-frame clones and misses some; the assay was immunoSEQ multiplex PCR. The table has some 1,600,000 clones, 98% seen once; the top ten hold 0.45%. The sample comprised naive CD4+ T cells sorted from blood. The subset: CD45RA+ positively selected. The origin of the receptors is a man under 40 in good health.

Regarding this clone: This sample includes further DNA sequences coding for the same CDR3. V is TRBV9 and J is TRBJ2-2; 7 bases line up with TRBD2. Unmatched junction bases numbered 2, after V lost 0 bases and J lost 0 bases. Germline V lookup: CDR1 SGDLS, CDR2 YYNGEE. The length of the CDR3 is 16 residues. The CDR3 loop reads CASSVAGGTNTGELFF. In nucleotides, the CDR3 is TGTGCCAGCAGCGTAGCGGGAGGTACGAACACCGGGGAGCTGTTTTTT.

This clone was counted a single time. This chain connects TRBV10-3 to TRBJ2-6, with D possibly being TRBD1 (5 bases). Germline CDR1 and CDR2: ENHRY and SYGVKD. V was pared by 3 bases and J by 3 bases, with 15 bases between. The CDR3 runs 17 residues. CDR3 loop: CAISEPTGLLGANVLTF. The CDR3 DNA sequence: TGTGCCATCAGTGAACCCACAGGTTTGCTTGGGGCCAACGTCCTGACTTTC.

The chain couples TRBV7-8 to TRBJ2-5, with 12 bases identical to TRBD2. CDR1 and CDR2 from the germline V gene are SGHVS and FQNEAQ. This CDR3 has 16 amino acids. Trimming took 5 bases from V and 3 from J; bases not matched to a gene: 7. The CDR3, as DNA: TGTGCCAGCAGCCTCCGGGCTAGCGGGAGGGAAGAGACCCAGTACTTC. It specifies CASSLRASGREETQYF.

The chain joins TRBV10-3 to TRBJ1-4, with TRBD1 as a possible D gene (5 bases). V gave up 0 bases and J gave up 3 bases, with 8 bases separating them. Germline lookup yields CDR1 ENHRY and CDR2 SYGVKD. The CDR3 has 15 residues. The CDR3 DNA reads as TGTGCCATCAGTGAGTCGGTGGGGGCTAATGAAAAACTGTTTTTT. Amino acids: CAISESVGANEKLFF.

On this clone itself: This sample also contains other DNA sequences that code for the same CDR3. The V and J genes are TRBV18 and TRBJ1-1; a possible D gene is TRBD1 (5 bases). V was clipped by 3 bases and J by 1 base, with 6 bases between them. Germline CDR1 reads KGHSH; CDR2 reads LQKENI. This CDR3 comprises 13 residues. DNA of the CDR3: TGTGCCAGCTCACCCACAGGGAACACTGAAGCTTTCTTT. Translating it yields CASSPTGNTEAFF.

This clone was recorded once. The gene calls are TRBV5-1 and TRBJ2-6; 9 positions match TRBD1. Germline loops: CDR1 SGHRS, CDR2 YFSETQ. The CDR3 totals 17 residues. V was pared by 1 base and J by 1 base, with 3 bases of the junction left unmatched. The DNA of the CDR3 is TGCGCCAGCAGCTTGAGGACAGGGGATTCTGGGGCCAACGTCCTGACTTTC. It translates to CASSLRTGDSGANVLTF.

This sequence joins TRBV5-1 and TRBJ2-5; D is possibly TRBD2 (5 bases). CDR1 is SGHRS and CDR2 is YFSETQ in the germline V gene. The CDR3 has 19 amino acids. The V end lost 0 bases, the J end lost 1 base, and 22 bases lay between the germline ends. The CDR3 loop reads CASSLAILGRLAPQETQYF. The DNA of the CDR3 is TGCGCCAGCAGCTTGGCCATCTTAGGTCGCCTAGCCCCCCAAGAGACCCAGTACTTC.

The V call is TRBV7-3, the J call TRBJ2-4; TRBD1 agrees at 7 bases. This CDR3 has 15 residues. From germline, CDR1 is SGHTA and CDR2 FQGTGA. With V trimmed by 4 bases and J by 2 bases, 5 bases remained unmatched. The chain's CDR3 is CASSWDSKSKNIQYF. The CDR3 region has the DNA TGTGCCAGCAGCTGGGACAGCAAATCCAAAAACATTCAGTACTTC.

On this clone itself: This CDR3 is also generated by other DNA sequences in the sample. V is TRBV2 and J is TRBJ2-7; D is unresolved. V was trimmed by 4 bases and J by 2 bases, leaving 6 bases between them. Per germline, CDR1 SNHLY and CDR2 FYNNEI. The CDR3 has 12 residues. The CDR3 loop reads CASSVGAYEQYF. The CDR3 DNA reads as TGTGCCAGCAGTGTAGGTGCCTACGAGCAGTACTTC.

The J gene is TRBJ1-5, the V gene TRBV28; D perhaps matches TRBD1 (5 bases). This CDR3 region has 15 residues. Trimming shortened V by 7 bases and J by 2 bases, and 15 bases separated the two germline ends. The V gene's germline CDR1 is MDHEN and CDR2 SYDVKM. The CDR3 is CASKMAGGGNQPQHF. DNA of the CDR3: TGTGCCAGCAAAATGGCTGGGGGGGGCAATCAGCCCCAGCATTTT.

The chain employs TRBV18 and TRBJ2-4, with 7 bases aligning to TRBD2. The ends lost 2 bases at V and 9 bases at J; junction bases unmatched: 13. CDR1 KGHSH and CDR2 LQKENI come from the germline V gene. This CDR3 comprises 16 residues. CDR3 sequence reads: CASSPSPSSGEGIQYF. The CDR3 DNA reads as TGTGCCAGCTCACCATCGCCTAGTTCGGGGGAGGGCATTCAGTACTTC.

The chain has TRBV18 and TRBJ1-1; possibly TRBD1 for D (5 bases). This CDR3 has 15 residues. Trimming shortened V by 3 bases and J by 5 bases, and 16 bases separated the two germline ends. CDR1 is KGHSH and CDR2 is LQKENI in the germline V gene. In DNA form, the CDR3 reads TGTGCCAGCTCACCGCCGGGAGGGGCCCGGACTGAAGCTTTCTTT. Its protein is CASSPPGGARTEAFF.

V gene TRBV29-1 combines with J gene TRBJ2-7; 10 positions match TRBD1. The junction had 8 bases not matched to a gene; V was cut back by 7 bases and J by 5 bases. Germline CDR1 reads SQVTM; CDR2 reads ANQGSEA. This CDR3 has 13 residues. The CDR3 DNA reads as TGCAGCGGTAAAGACAGGGGGCTCGACGAGCAGTACTTC. This encodes CSGKDRGLDEQYF.

This clone was seen a few times. The V call is TRBV7-9, the J call TRBJ1-5; D call uncertain. Trimming pared 3 bases from V and 7 bases from J, leaving 7 bases between. Per the germline V gene, CDR1 is SEHNR and CDR2 is FQNEAQ (reference sequence). CDR3 length: 12 amino acids. The CDR3 reads CASSLGRQPQHF. The CDR3 nucleotides are TGTGCCAGCAGCTTGGGTAGGCAGCCCCAGCATTTT.

The rearrangement links TRBV27 to TRBJ2-2; D is perhaps TRBD1 (5 bases). The CDR3 extends over 15 amino acids. Germline CDR1 is MNHEY and CDR2 is SMNVEV (reference sequence). V was clipped by 8 bases and J by 0 bases, with 13 bases between them. The CDR3 loop is CASSQGPTNTGELFF. The CDR3 DNA reads TGTGCCAGCTCCCAGGGTCCCACGAACACCGGGGAGCTGTTTTTT.

The genes are TRBV6-1 and TRBJ2-5; D might be TRBD2 (5 bases). Germline V gene sequence: CDR1 MNHNS, CDR2 SASEGT. The CDR3 is 13 amino acids. Deletions cut 6 bases from V and 3 bases from J, with 11 bases between. CDR3 DNA: TGTGCCAGCAGAGCAGGACTGAAAGAGACCCAGTACTTC. Translating it yields CASRAGLKETQYF.

V usage is TRBV2 and J usage is TRBJ2-7; D possibly corresponds to TRBD1 (6 bases). V was shortened by 7 bases and J by 6 bases, with 13 bases between the two germline ends. Germline CDR1 reads SNHLY; CDR2 reads FYNNEI. The length of the CDR3 is 12 residues. This CDR3 reads CASTLRGTEQYF. CDR3 bases: TGTGCCAGCACCCTCAGGGGAACCGAGCAGTACTTC. Combining the CDR3 with reference TRBV2 and TRBJ2-7 gives the whole variable domain EPEVTQTPSHQVTQMGQEVILRCVPISNHLYFYWYRQILGQKVEFLVSFYNNEISEKSEIFDDQFSVERPDGSNFTLKIRSTKLEDSAMYFCASTLRGTEQYFGPGTRLTVT.

Comments on this clone: In the same sample, other DNA sequences code for this CDR3. This sequence joins TRBV6-5 and TRBJ2-7; 7 bases fit TRBD1. CDR1 is MNHEY, CDR2 SVGAGI, per germline. V shed 5 bases, J shed 1 base, and the junction held 2 bases outside the gene matches. The CDR3 is made up of 13 amino acids. The CDR3, as DNA: TGTGCCAGCAGTCAGGGACAGTCCTACGAGCAGTACTTC. Protein sequence: CASSQGQSYEQYF.

The V and J genes are TRBV7-2 and TRBJ1-4; D unresolved. Trimming took off 5 bases at V and 6 bases at J, with 19 bases between the two ends. Germline V lookup: CDR1 SGHTA, CDR2 FQGNSA. The CDR3 has 16 amino acids. Here the CDR3 reads CASSPAFQEVYEKLFF. DNA for the CDR3: TGTGCCAGCAGCCCAGCCTTTCAAGAAGTGTATGAAAAACTGTTTTTT.

This chain joins TRBV10-3 and TRBJ1-1; 7 nucleotides line up with TRBD1. Looked up from germline, CDR1 is ENHRY and CDR2 is SYGVKD. The CDR3 has 14 residues. V lost 6 bases to trimming and J lost 0 bases; unmatched junction nucleotides: 4. The CDR3 spells CAIRRTGLNTEAFF. The CDR3 nucleotides are TGTGCCATCAGAAGGACAGGCTTGAACACTGAAGCTTTCTTT.

The genes are TRBV9 and TRBJ1-3; D remains unclear. The CDR3 sequence is 16 residues long. Between the trimmed V and J ends, which lost 4 bases and 0 bases, there was a span of 14 bases. Germline V gene lookup returns CDR1 SGDLS and CDR2 YYNGEE. The CDR3 sequence is CASSPPGVGSGNTIYF. The DNA of the CDR3 is TGTGCCAGCAGCCCGCCCGGGGTCGGCTCTGGAAACACCATATATTTT.

A note on this clone: Other DNA sequences of this sample code for an identical CDR3. The J gene is TRBJ2-3, the V gene TRBV9; D unresolved. Deletions cut 0 bases from V and 0 bases from J, with 8 bases between. Germline V gives CDR1 SGDLS, CDR2 YYNGEE. The CDR3 sequence is 15 residues long. The CDR3 nucleotides are TGTGCCAGCAGCGTAGCGCCGGTTAGCACAGATACGCAGTATTTT. This encodes CASSVAPVSTDTQYF.

In regard to this clone: Other DNA sequences in the sample encode the same CDR3. The chain has TRBV29-1 and TRBJ1-2; D is uncertain. Germline V gene sequence: CDR1 SQVTM, CDR2 ANQGSEA. This CDR3 has 11 residues. The V end lost 4 bases, the J end lost 4 bases, and 7 bases lay between the germline ends. DNA for the CDR3: TGCAGCGTTGGCGGCAGCTATGGCTACACCTTC. This translates into CSVGGSYGYTF.

The chain couples TRBV1 to TRBJ1-2. TRBV1 is shown as a pseudogene. The CDR3 is 16 residues long. The CDR3 coding sequence is TGCACCAGCAGCTATCAGAGTGTGCGAAAGACCTATGGCTACACCTTT. The encoded protein is CTSSYQSVRKTYGYTF.

CDR3 sequence (DNA): TGTGCCAGCAGCCCCAGGCCTAATCCGGCGGAGACCCAGTACTTC. It encodes CASSPRPNPAETQYF. J is TRBJ2-5 and V is TRBV13; D gene unclear. V was pared by 5 bases and J by 5 bases, with 18 bases between. Germline CDR1 and CDR2: PRHDT and FYEKMQ (reference sequence). This CDR3 contains 15 residues.

V usage is TRBV11-2 and J usage is TRBJ2-5; no clear D. Germline CDR1 and CDR2: SGHAT and FQNNGV. The CDR3 spans 14 residues. V lost 1 base to trimming and J lost 4 bases, with 10 bases between them. CDR3 amino acids: CASSLVLSGETQYF. The CDR3 nucleotides read TGTGCCAGCAGCTTAGTATTGTCGGGAGAGACCCAGTACTTC.

This rearrangement joins TRBV15 to TRBJ2-5; TRBD1 matches 8 bases. The germline gives CDR1 LNHNV, CDR2 YYDKDF (reference sequence). The CDR3 sequence is 15 residues long. With 1 base clipped from V and 5 bases from J, the junction kept 6 bases outside the gene matches. The CDR3 coding sequence is TGTGCCACCAGCAGAGTGGCAGGGGGCATGGAGACCCAGTACTTC. It encodes CATSRVAGGMETQYF. The full variable domain, rest sourced from reference TRBV15 and TRBJ2-5, is DAMVIQNPRYQVTQFGKPVTLSCSQTLNHNVMYWYQQKSSQAPKLLFHYYDKDFNNEADTPDNFQSRRPNTSFCFLDIRSPGLGDTAMYLCATSRVAGGMETQYFGPGTRLLVL.

The gene calls are TRBV28 and TRBJ2-7, with D possibly TRBD1 on 6 matching bases. Trimming shortened V by 6 bases and J by 0 bases, and 12 bases separated the two germline ends. CDR1 and CDR2 from the germline V gene are MDHEN and SYDVKM. The CDR3 has 14 amino acids. The CDR3 DNA follows: TGTGCCAGCAGGCGCCGGGACAACTCCTACGAGCAGTACTTC. This gives the protein CASRRRDNSYEQYF.

The V gene is TRBV7-3, the J gene TRBJ2-1, with a weak D call TRBD2 (7 bases). The V gene lost 4 bases and the J gene lost 2 bases, with 15 bases spanning the gap. This CDR3 is built from 16 residues. The germline V gene has CDR1 SGHTA and CDR2 FQGTGA. CDR3 residues: CASSSGAGTTYNEQFF. CDR3 bases: TGTGCCAGCAGCTCAGGGGCCGGGACTACCTACAATGAGCAGTTCTTC.

The rearrangement uses TRBV19 and TRBJ2-4; 12 nucleotides match TRBD2. Germline V CDR1 and CDR2: LNHDA, SQIVND (reference sequence). The V and J ends lost 5 bases and 1 base, in that order; junction bases with no gene match: 15. The CDR3 contains 20 residues. The CDR3 sequence: CASSSRLAGATRAAKNIQYF. In DNA, the CDR3 is TGTGCCAGTAGTTCGAGACTAGCGGGAGCCACCAGGGCGGCCAAAAACATTCAGTACTTC. Variable domain in full (rest from reference TRBV19 and TRBJ2-4): DGGITQSPKYLFRKEGQNVTLSCEQNLNHDAMYWYRQDPGQGLRLIYYSQIVNDFQKGDIAEGYSVSREKKESFPLTVTSAQKNPTAFYLCASSSRLAGATRAAKNIQYFGAGTRLSVL.

CDR3 in amino acids: CASSVGMELETQYF. CDR3 DNA: TGTGCCAGCAGCGTAGGAATGGAGTTGGAGACCCAGTACTTC. The chain links TRBV9 to TRBJ2-5; D ambiguous. V lost 0 bases and J 5 bases, leaving 11 bases between the germline ends. Germline CDR1 reads SGDLS; CDR2 reads YYNGEE. The CDR3 runs to 14 residues.